This T cell receptor beta chain was identified in a study of T cell responses to AZD1222 COVID-19 vaccine. Worth noting for this clone: As yet, its antigen is unknown.

Whole-study results and caveats: Unmutated variant regions are reportedly targeted by nearly half of spike-specific TCRs. All repertoire sampling was performed exclusively after the peak T cell response.

Losses at the gene ends were 1 base for V and 7 bases for J; bases not matched to a gene: 5. In germline, CDR1 is MNHNS, CDR2 SASEGT. The CDR3 has 15 amino acids. TCRdb's copy holds only in-frame clones and misses some; the assay was immunoSEQ multiplex PCR. Of 100,000 to 150,000 clones in the sample, around 90% were seen once. V usage is TRBV6-1 and J usage is TRBJ1-5; 9 bases are shared with TRBD1. The specimen was peripheral blood, collected on day 0 of MenACWY control vaccination. This TCR came from an adult in good health. DNA of the CDR3: TGTGCCAGCAGTGAAGGGGGGACAGGGAAGCAGCCCCAGCATTTT. Its protein product is CASSEGGTGKQPQHF.